This T cell receptor (beta chain) was sequenced in a study of T cell responses to AZD1222 COVID-19 vaccine. As to this clone: Its antigen is currently unknown.

General study points: Most donors were white British, females outnumbered males, and clonal diversity was possibly underestimated.

The CDR3 loop spans 17 amino acids. Germline lookup yields CDR1 LGHNA and CDR2 YNFKEQ. V was clipped by 4 bases and J by 2 bases; unmatched bases: 11. The method was immunoSEQ multiplex PCR; TCRdb's version includes in-frame clones alone and lacks a portion of them. The sample consists of fewer than 90,000 clones, about 86% of them appearing once. The gene calls are TRBV4-2 and TRBJ1-5; the match to TRBD1 covers 7 bases. The sequence was collected from an adult who received the AZD1222 COVID-19 vaccine. The sequencing here drew on peripheral blood, taken 28 days after the second AZD1222 dose. The DNA for the CDR3 is TGTGCCAGCAGCCCAATTGCACAGGGGTGGGGCAATCAGCCCCAGCATTTT. Translated: CASSPIAQGWGNQPQHF.